One and the same sample provided the 9 T cell receptor beta chains below, sequenced in a study of blood T cell repertoires in COVID-19 (dated by TCRdb to between 2020 and 2021). Libraries were prepared through the immunoSEQ multiplex PCR assay. TCRdb provides this immuneACCESS table in a form limited to in-frame rearrangements. Some clones are lacking; in checked studies, under half of them reflect an unresolved V gene, and why the rest are absent is not known. This sample is represented by about 130,000 clones; 84% of them were singletons. The top ten clones comprise about a sixth of the sample. Sequences were obtained from peripheral blood. These receptors came from an elderly woman with acute or convalescent COVID-19.

The V and J genes are TRBV12-5 and TRBJ1-2; D remains unclear. With 1 base removed from V and 5 bases from J, the gap between germline ends came to 14 bases. CDR1 LGHNT and CDR2 FRNRAP come from the germline V gene. This CDR3 has 15 amino acids. CDR3 in amino acids: CASGLEVPIQYGYTF. In DNA form, the CDR3 reads TGTGCTAGTGGTTTGGAGGTACCTATACAGTATGGCTACACCTTC.

The rearrangement joins TRBV5-4 to TRBJ1-2, with D perhaps TRBD1 (6 bases). Germline loops: CDR1 SGHNT, CDR2 YYREEE (reference sequence). CDR3 length equals 15 residues. The ends were cut back, 4 bases at V and 0 bases at J, with 13 bases in the middle. This CDR3 reads CASSARTDPNYGYTF. In DNA, the CDR3 is TGTGCCAGCAGCGCTAGGACAGACCCTAACTATGGCTACACCTTC.

The chain is built from TRBV5-6 and TRBJ1-1; no clear D. V gave up 0 bases and J gave up 3 bases, with 9 bases separating them. Germline loops: CDR1 SGHDT, CDR2 YYEEEE. The CDR3 extends over 14 amino acids. In nucleotides, the CDR3 is TGTGCCAGCAGCTTGGCGGTATCTGACACTGAAGCTTTCTTT. Translating gives CASSLAVSDTEAFF.

This chain uses TRBV7-2 with TRBJ2-1; 10 bases match TRBD2. The CDR3 consists of 16 residues. Unmatched junction bases numbered 8, after V lost 2 bases and J lost 7 bases. Germline V gene data show CDR1 as SGHTA and CDR2 as FQGNSA. CDR3 sequence (DNA): TGTGCCAGCAGCTTATACCTAGCGGGGGCAACAAATGAGCAGTTCTTC. Residues: CASSLYLAGATNEQFF.

This clone occurred once. This chain joins TRBV7-9 and TRBJ1-2, with 7 bases aligning to TRBD1. Germline V gene sequence: CDR1 SEHNR, CDR2 FQNEAQ (reference sequence). Trimming cost V 7 bases and J 4 bases; bases outside gene matches: 9. This CDR3 comprises 14 residues. CDR3 sequence reads: CASTSIGTVYGYTF. The CDR3 DNA sequence: TGTGCCAGCACGAGCATCGGGACAGTCTATGGCTACACCTTC.

J is TRBJ2-7 and V is TRBV16; 8 positions match TRBD1. Germline CDR1 KGHSY, CDR2 FQNENV. This CDR3 is 18 amino acids long. V was pared by 4 bases and J by 2 bases, with 16 bases of the junction left unmatched. This chain's CDR3 is CASSPMIRGQGLTYEQYF. The CDR3 bases are TGTGCCAGCAGCCCCATGATTAGAGGACAGGGTCTAACCTACGAGCAGTACTTC. The variable domain in full, with the rest retrieved from reference TRBV16 and TRBJ2-7, is GEEVAQTPKHLVRGEGQKAKLYCAPIKGHSYVFWYQQVLKNEFKFLISFQNENVFDETGMPKERFSAKCLPNSPCSLEIQATKLEDSAVYFCASSPMIRGQGLTYEQYFGPGTRLTVT.

The rearrangement links TRBV3-1 (or the pseudogene TRBV3-2) to TRBJ2-7, with D possibly TRBD1 on 5 matching bases. CDR1 is LGHDT, CDR2 YNNKEL, per germline (reference sequence). The germline V and J ends were trimmed by 1 base and 0 bases, with 10 bases remaining between them. The CDR3 covers 15 residues. CDR3 sequence: CASSQGQKSSYEQYF. Here the CDR3 DNA reads TGTGCCAGCAGCCAAGGACAGAAAAGCTCCTACGAGCAGTACTTC.

A word on this clone: A read error may account for a junction end that differs from germline. The chain carries TRBV5-1 and TRBJ1-1; unclear D gene. Germline CDR1 and CDR2: SGHRS and YFSETQ. This CDR3 has 16 amino acids. The CDR3 protein is CASTLGSATVNTEAFF. CDR3 DNA: TGCGCCAGCACCTTGGGTTCCGCGACTGTGAACACTGAAGCTTTCTTT.

The gene calls are TRBV18 and TRBJ2-5; a weak D match, TRBD1 (5 bases). The CDR3 runs to 14 residues. The germline V and J ends were trimmed by 3 bases and 1 base, with 9 bases remaining between them. Germline CDR1 KGHSH, CDR2 LQKENI. This chain's CDR3 is CASSPRTLQETQYF. The CDR3 nucleotides are TGTGCCAGCTCACCCCGGACACTCCAAGAGACCCAGTACTTC.